Sequencing of this T cell receptor (beta chain) was carried out in a study of blood T cells in healthy people across ages. Broader study findings: Diversity figures derived from one million T cells were judged to underestimate the true value.

Investigators took roughly 10 milliliters of peripheral blood from every donor. As for this clonotype: Antigen: not known.

V dropped 1 base and J dropped 2 bases, with 14 bases sitting between them. Germline CDR1 is KGHSH and CDR2 is LQKENI. The CDR3 is 17 amino acids. Combining a sample-barcoded 5' primer with a J-beta primer mix, a second PCR ran for 7 to 11 cycles. All cDNA molecules were each tagged by a template-switch adaptor with 12 random nucleotides. TCRdb re-analysed the 5' RACE reads in MiXCR, keeping a single row per CDR3 protein. The sample contains approximately 2,000,000 distinct CDR3 sequences, about two fifths of which appear only once. The chain couples TRBV18 to TRBJ2-2; TRBD1 might be the D (6 bases). The source material was blood. The sequence was obtained from a human donor in good health. In DNA form, the CDR3 reads TGTGCCAGCTCACCACAGTCCTACAGGGCAAACACCGGGGAGCTGTTTTTT. Translation gives CASSPQSYRANTGELFF.